A selection of T cell receptor beta chains follows, all from one sample in a study of T cell responses to AZD1222 COVID-19 vaccine. Profiled with immunoSEQ multiplex PCR; TCRdb holds only in-frame clones, not every one. Among approximately 180,000 clones listed, about 90% were seen once. The starting material was peripheral blood, obtained on day 0 of AZD1222 vaccination. All receptors come from an adult in good health. The CDR3 runs from the conserved cysteine through the conserved F or W. Each record gives: D gene, clone size, CDR3 length, V gene, J gene, CDR3 DNA, CDR3 protein. A D gene is named only where the DNA matches it firmly. Rows give clone size only sometimes, using once, few, many, or a class for an expanded clone.

D gene: NA; clone size: once; CDR3 length: 14; V gene: TRBV9; J gene: TRBJ1-2; CDR3 DNA: TGTGCCAGCAGCCCAGTATGGGGTGGCTATGGCTACACCTTC; CDR3 protein: CASSPVWGGYGYTF
D gene: NA; clone size: once; CDR3 length: 12; V gene: TRBV7-6; J gene: TRBJ1-2; CDR3 DNA: TGTGCCAGCAGCTTAGATCGCTATGGCTACACCTTC; CDR3 protein: CASSLDRYGYTF
D gene: TRBD2; clone size: NA; CDR3 length: 16; V gene: TRBV11-2; J gene: TRBJ2-7; CDR3 DNA: TGTGCCAGCAGCTGGACTAGCGGGGGCACACCCTACGAGCAGTACTTC; CDR3 protein: CASSWTSGGTPYEQYF
D gene: NA; clone size: NA; CDR3 length: 15; V gene: TRBV7-3; J gene: TRBJ2-2; CDR3 DNA: TGTGCCAGCAGCCCAACCGGATCCACTGGCGGGGAGCTGTTTTTT; CDR3 protein: CASSPTGSTGGELFF
D gene: TRBD1; clone size: NA; CDR3 length: 15; V gene: TRBV3-1/TRBV3-2; J gene: TRBJ1-2; CDR3 DNA: TGTGCCAGCAGCCAAGTTGACAGGGGTCCCTATGGCTACACCTTC; CDR3 protein: CASSQVDRGPYGYTF
D gene: NA; clone size: NA; CDR3 length: 14; V gene: TRBV5-4; J gene: TRBJ2-2; CDR3 DNA: TGTGCCAGCAGCTCGACAGGGAACACCGGGGAGCTGTTTTTT; CDR3 protein: CASSSTGNTGELFF
D gene: NA; clone size: NA; CDR3 length: 14; V gene: TRBV13; J gene: TRBJ2-7; CDR3 DNA: TGTGCCAGCAGCTTATCTGGGGCCTCCTACGAGCAGTACTTC; CDR3 protein: CASSLSGASYEQYF
D gene: TRBD1; clone size: NA; CDR3 length: 13; V gene: TRBV3-1/TRBV3-2; J gene: TRBJ1-2; CDR3 DNA: TGTGCCAGCAGCCAAGGACAGGGTGCGTCCCACACCTTC; CDR3 protein: CASSQGQGASHTF
D gene: NA; clone size: NA; CDR3 length: 17; V gene: TRBV30; J gene: TRBJ1-5; CDR3 DNA: TGTGCCTGGAGTGTACTTGGTAGGGGCTATAGCAATCAGCCCCAGCATTTT; CDR3 protein: CAWSVLGRGYSNQPQHF
D gene: NA; clone size: NA; CDR3 length: 14; V gene: TRBV5-1; J gene: TRBJ2-5; CDR3 DNA: TGCGCCAGCACTTGGGGGCGATTCCAAGAGACCCAGTACTTC; CDR3 protein: CASTWGRFQETQYF
D gene: NA; clone size: NA; CDR3 length: 12; V gene: TRBV12-3/TRBV12-4; J gene: TRBJ2-3; CDR3 DNA: TGTGCCAGCAGCCAAATACGCGATACGCAGTATTTT; CDR3 protein: CASSQIRDTQYF
D gene: NA; clone size: NA; CDR3 length: 12; V gene: TRBV24-1; J gene: TRBJ1-2; CDR3 DNA: TGTGCCACCAGTTCTCCTACAGGGAGCTACACCTTC; CDR3 protein: CATSSPTGSYTF
D gene: TRBD2; clone size: NA; CDR3 length: 16; V gene: TRBV29-1; J gene: TRBJ2-7; CDR3 DNA: TGCAGCGTGGCCGGGACTAGCGGGGGTAGCTCCTACGAGCAGTACTTC; CDR3 protein: CSVAGTSGGSSYEQYF
D gene: NA; clone size: NA; CDR3 length: 14; V gene: TRBV18; J gene: TRBJ1-6; CDR3 DNA: TGTGCCAGCTCACCTAAAGGCTTGGATTCACCCCTCCACTTT; CDR3 protein: CASSPKGLDSPLHF
D gene: NA; clone size: NA; CDR3 length: 14; V gene: TRBV7-3; J gene: TRBJ2-1; CDR3 DNA: TGTGCCAGCAGCTCGAGCCGGGGTTACAATGAGCAGTTCTTC; CDR3 protein: CASSSSRGYNEQFF
D gene: NA; clone size: NA; CDR3 length: 18; V gene: TRBV5-4; J gene: TRBJ2-2; CDR3 DNA: TGTGCCAGCAGCTTGGGTATACCGGGACTTTCGAACACCGGGGAGCTGTTTTTT; CDR3 protein: CASSLGIPGLSNTGELFF
D gene: NA; clone size: NA; CDR3 length: 13; V gene: TRBV3-1/TRBV3-2; J gene: TRBJ2-7; CDR3 DNA: TGTGCCAGCAGCCAAGCCAGGGACGACGAGCAGTACTTC; CDR3 protein: CASSQARDDEQYF
D gene: NA; clone size: NA; CDR3 length: 15; V gene: TRBV7-9; J gene: TRBJ1-4; CDR3 DNA: TGTGCCAGCAGCGGTGGGTCGCCCCGGACGGAAAAACTGTTTTTT; CDR3 protein: CASSGGSPRTEKLFF
D gene: TRBD1; clone size: NA; CDR3 length: 14; V gene: TRBV5-1; J gene: TRBJ1-2; CDR3 DNA: TGCGCCAGCAGACAGAGACAGGGGGCATGGGGCTACACCTTC; CDR3 protein: CASRQRQGAWGYTF
D gene: NA; clone size: NA; CDR3 length: 15; V gene: TRBV5-1; J gene: TRBJ2-3; CDR3 DNA: TGCGCCAGCAGCTCGTTTAGGCTAGCTACAGATACGCAGTATTTT; CDR3 protein: CASSSFRLATDTQYF
D gene: TRBD1; clone size: few; CDR3 length: 18; V gene: TRBV25-1; J gene: TRBJ2-2; CDR3 DNA: TGTGCCAGCAGTGCGACAGGGTTCACCACCCTATTCACCGGGGAGCTGTTTTTT; CDR3 protein: CASSATGFTTLFTGELFF
D gene: TRBD2; clone size: once; CDR3 length: 12; V gene: TRBV30; J gene: TRBJ2-1; CDR3 DNA: TGTGCCTGGGGCGGGAGATACAATGAGCAGTTCTTC; CDR3 protein: CAWGGRYNEQFF
D gene: TRBD1; clone size: once; CDR3 length: 15; V gene: TRBV19; J gene: TRBJ1-5; CDR3 DNA: TGTGCCAGTAGTCCCTCGACAGGGTACCCTCAGCCCCAGCATTTT; CDR3 protein: CASSPSTGYPQPQHF
D gene: TRBD1; clone size: NA; CDR3 length: 15; V gene: TRBV27; J gene: TRBJ2-7; CDR3 DNA: TGTGCCAGCAGTTTATCGCGGACAGGGGGCAACGAGCAGTACTTC; CDR3 protein: CASSLSRTGGNEQYF
D gene: TRBD1; clone size: NA; CDR3 length: 15; V gene: TRBV27; J gene: TRBJ1-2; CDR3 DNA: TGTGCCAGCAGTTTAGTACAGGGGGCAGGCTATGGCTACACCTTC; CDR3 protein: CASSLVQGAGYGYTF
D gene: NA; clone size: NA; CDR3 length: 16; V gene: TRBV11-2; J gene: TRBJ2-5; CDR3 DNA: TGTGCCAGCAGCTTAGGGAGGACAGTGGTACAAGAGACCCAGTACTTC; CDR3 protein: CASSLGRTVVQETQYF
D gene: NA; clone size: NA; CDR3 length: 14; V gene: TRBV11-1; J gene: TRBJ1-4; CDR3 DNA: TGTGCCAGCATGGACGGGACGTCTAATGAAAAACTGTTTTTT; CDR3 protein: CASMDGTSNEKLFF
D gene: NA; clone size: NA; CDR3 length: 14; V gene: TRBV28; J gene: TRBJ1-2; CDR3 DNA: TGTGCCAGCACCAACGAGGACCGTAACTATGGCTACACCTTC; CDR3 protein: CASTNEDRNYGYTF
D gene: NA; clone size: NA; CDR3 length: 16; V gene: TRBV2; J gene: TRBJ1-6; CDR3 DNA: TGTGCCAGCGGTACACCCCGGGACTTAGAGGATTCACCCCTCCACTTT; CDR3 protein: CASGTPRDLEDSPLHF
D gene: TRBD1; clone size: NA; CDR3 length: 18; V gene: TRBV7-9; J gene: TRBJ1-2; CDR3 DNA: TGTGCCAGCAGCCCCCCTCCCTCGACAGGGGACGTATATTATGGCTACACCTTC; CDR3 protein: CASSPPPSTGDVYYGYTF
D gene: NA; clone size: NA; CDR3 length: 10; V gene: TRBV12-3/TRBV12-4; J gene: TRBJ1-3; CDR3 DNA: TGTGCCAAAATCGGGAACACCATATATTTT; CDR3 protein: CAKIGNTIYF
D gene: NA; clone size: NA; CDR3 length: 15; V gene: TRBV4-1; J gene: TRBJ2-2; CDR3 DNA: TGCGCCAGCAGCCGTGGGGGCTCGAACACCGGGGAGCTGTTTTTT; CDR3 protein: CASSRGGSNTGELFF
D gene: NA; clone size: NA; CDR3 length: 12; V gene: TRBV10-3; J gene: TRBJ1-1; CDR3 DNA: TGTGCCATCAGTGGAGGCGCCCATGAAGCTTTCTTT; CDR3 protein: CAISGGAHEAFF
D gene: NA; clone size: NA; CDR3 length: 16; V gene: TRBV3-1/TRBV3-2; J gene: TRBJ1-2; CDR3 DNA: TGTGCCAGCAGCCAAGTTGGGCAGGGGCTTAACTATGGCTACACCTTC; CDR3 protein: CASSQVGQGLNYGYTF
D gene: NA; clone size: NA; CDR3 length: 14; V gene: TRBV19; J gene: TRBJ1-5; CDR3 DNA: TGTGCCAGTATCGAGGTTGGTCTGGGTCAGCCCCAGCATTTT; CDR3 protein: CASIEVGLGQPQHF
D gene: TRBD1; clone size: once; CDR3 length: 13; V gene: TRBV7-9; J gene: TRBJ2-1; CDR3 DNA: TGTGCCAGCAGCGAAGGGGGCCTCAATGAGCAGTTCTTC; CDR3 protein: CASSEGGLNEQFF
D gene: NA; clone size: NA; CDR3 length: 16; V gene: TRBV9; J gene: TRBJ2-1; CDR3 DNA: TGTGCCAGCAGCGTAGAAGACGGGGTCCTAGGCAATGAGCAGTTCTTC; CDR3 protein: CASSVEDGVLGNEQFF
D gene: TRBD1; clone size: once; CDR3 length: 14; V gene: TRBV19; J gene: TRBJ1-2; CDR3 DNA: TGTGCCAGTAGTTCGGGACAGGGGGGCTATGGCTACACCTTC; CDR3 protein: CASSSGQGGYGYTF
D gene: NA; clone size: NA; CDR3 length: 12; V gene: TRBV6-5; J gene: TRBJ1-6; CDR3 DNA: TGTGCCAGCAGAGACGAGGATTCACCCCTCCACTTT; CDR3 protein: CASRDEDSPLHF
D gene: NA; clone size: once; CDR3 length: 13; V gene: TRBV28; J gene: TRBJ2-7; CDR3 DNA: TGTGCCAGCAGTTTAAAGGTCCCTTTCGAGCAGTACTTC; CDR3 protein: CASSLKVPFEQYF
D gene: TRBD1; clone size: once; CDR3 length: 14; V gene: TRBV27; J gene: TRBJ2-7; CDR3 DNA: TGTGCCAGCAGCTCCGGGACAGGGCTCTACGAGCAGTACTTC; CDR3 protein: CASSSGTGLYEQYF
D gene: NA; clone size: NA; CDR3 length: 13; V gene: TRBV20-1; J gene: TRBJ1-1; CDR3 DNA: TGCAGTGCTAGTACAGAGATGAACACTGAAGCTTTCTTT; CDR3 protein: CSASTEMNTEAFF
D gene: NA; clone size: NA; CDR3 length: 13; V gene: TRBV5-1; J gene: TRBJ1-6; CDR3 DNA: TGCGCCAGCAGAGCAATAGATAATTCACCCCTCCACTTT; CDR3 protein: CASRAIDNSPLHF
D gene: NA; clone size: NA; CDR3 length: 15; V gene: TRBV4-3; J gene: TRBJ2-7; CDR3 DNA: TGCGCCAGCAGCCAGCCCACAGGGACCAGCTACGAGCAGTACTTC; CDR3 protein: CASSQPTGTSYEQYF
D gene: TRBD2; clone size: NA; CDR3 length: 14; V gene: TRBV24-1; J gene: TRBJ2-1; CDR3 DNA: TGTGCCACCAGTGCGGGACTAACCGCCCTAGAGCAGTTCTTC; CDR3 protein: CATSAGLTALEQFF
D gene: NA; clone size: once; CDR3 length: 15; V gene: TRBV5-4; J gene: TRBJ2-5; CDR3 DNA: TGTGCCAGCAGCCAGCGCGGGGGCCCACAAGAGACCCAGTACTTC; CDR3 protein: CASSQRGGPQETQYF
D gene: NA; clone size: NA; CDR3 length: 13; V gene: TRBV10-3; J gene: TRBJ1-1; CDR3 DNA: TGTGCCATCACAAAACAGGTGAACACTGAAGCTTTCTTT; CDR3 protein: CAITKQVNTEAFF
D gene: NA; clone size: NA; CDR3 length: 17; V gene: TRBV7-2; J gene: TRBJ1-6; CDR3 DNA: TGTGCCAGCAGCACCCAACAGGGCCTCGTCGATAATTCACCCCTCCACTTT; CDR3 protein: CASSTQQGLVDNSPLHF
D gene: NA; clone size: NA; CDR3 length: 13; V gene: TRBV11-2; J gene: TRBJ1-5; CDR3 DNA: TGTGCCAGCAGCTTATCCCTCGGACAGCCCCAGCATTTT; CDR3 protein: CASSLSLGQPQHF
D gene: TRBD1; clone size: few; CDR3 length: 18; V gene: TRBV13; J gene: TRBJ1-6; CDR3 DNA: TGTGCCAGCAGCGGGCGGACAGGGGTCTTCCCCTATAATTCACCCCTCCACTTT; CDR3 protein: CASSGRTGVFPYNSPLHF
D gene: NA; clone size: NA; CDR3 length: 13; V gene: TRBV18; J gene: TRBJ2-7; CDR3 DNA: TGTGCCAGCTCACCCGCGCTCCGGGACGAGCAGTACTTC; CDR3 protein: CASSPALRDEQYF
D gene: TRBD2; clone size: NA; CDR3 length: 16; V gene: TRBV3-1/TRBV3-2; J gene: TRBJ2-5; CDR3 DNA: TGTGCCAGCAGCCCCGGTAGCGGGGGGGCGACGGAGACCCAGTACTTC; CDR3 protein: CASSPGSGGATETQYF
D gene: TRBD2; clone size: NA; CDR3 length: 11; V gene: TRBV5-1; J gene: TRBJ2-7; CDR3 DNA: TGCGCCAGCGGGGACTACTACGAGCAGTACTTC; CDR3 protein: CASGDYYEQYF
D gene: NA; clone size: NA; CDR3 length: 16; V gene: TRBV5-1; J gene: TRBJ1-1; CDR3 DNA: TGCGCCAGCACCTCAGGGCCCGCCAGGGATCATACTGAAGCTTTCTTT; CDR3 protein: CASTSGPARDHTEAFF
D gene: NA; clone size: NA; CDR3 length: 14; V gene: TRBV7-9; J gene: TRBJ2-2; CDR3 DNA: TGTGCCAGCAGCTTAACTAGTGGGTCCGGGGAGCTGTTTTTT; CDR3 protein: CASSLTSGSGELFF
D gene: NA; clone size: NA; CDR3 length: 14; V gene: TRBV2; J gene: TRBJ2-5; CDR3 DNA: TGTGCCAGCAGGGCCGGGACTCTACAAGAGACCCAGTACTTC; CDR3 protein: CASRAGTLQETQYF
D gene: TRBD1; clone size: NA; CDR3 length: 17; V gene: TRBV28; J gene: TRBJ2-2; CDR3 DNA: TGTGCCAGCAGTTTATGGAGCAAACAGGGGGCTTTCGGGGAGCTGTTTTTT; CDR3 protein: CASSLWSKQGAFGELFF